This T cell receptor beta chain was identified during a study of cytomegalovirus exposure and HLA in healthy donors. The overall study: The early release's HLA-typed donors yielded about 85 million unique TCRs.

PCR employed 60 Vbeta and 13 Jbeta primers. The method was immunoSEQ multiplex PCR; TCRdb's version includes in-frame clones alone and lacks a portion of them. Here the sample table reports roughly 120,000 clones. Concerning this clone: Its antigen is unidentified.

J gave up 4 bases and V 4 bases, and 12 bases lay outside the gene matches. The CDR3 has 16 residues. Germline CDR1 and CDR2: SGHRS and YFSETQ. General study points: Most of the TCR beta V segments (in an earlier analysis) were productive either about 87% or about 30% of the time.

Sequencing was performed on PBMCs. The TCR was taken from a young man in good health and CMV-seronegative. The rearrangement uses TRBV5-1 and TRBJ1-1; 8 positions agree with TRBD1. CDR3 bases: TGCGCCAGCAGCCCGGGGACAGGCCTGTGGGCCACTGAAGCTTTCTTT. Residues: CASSPGTGLWATEAFF.